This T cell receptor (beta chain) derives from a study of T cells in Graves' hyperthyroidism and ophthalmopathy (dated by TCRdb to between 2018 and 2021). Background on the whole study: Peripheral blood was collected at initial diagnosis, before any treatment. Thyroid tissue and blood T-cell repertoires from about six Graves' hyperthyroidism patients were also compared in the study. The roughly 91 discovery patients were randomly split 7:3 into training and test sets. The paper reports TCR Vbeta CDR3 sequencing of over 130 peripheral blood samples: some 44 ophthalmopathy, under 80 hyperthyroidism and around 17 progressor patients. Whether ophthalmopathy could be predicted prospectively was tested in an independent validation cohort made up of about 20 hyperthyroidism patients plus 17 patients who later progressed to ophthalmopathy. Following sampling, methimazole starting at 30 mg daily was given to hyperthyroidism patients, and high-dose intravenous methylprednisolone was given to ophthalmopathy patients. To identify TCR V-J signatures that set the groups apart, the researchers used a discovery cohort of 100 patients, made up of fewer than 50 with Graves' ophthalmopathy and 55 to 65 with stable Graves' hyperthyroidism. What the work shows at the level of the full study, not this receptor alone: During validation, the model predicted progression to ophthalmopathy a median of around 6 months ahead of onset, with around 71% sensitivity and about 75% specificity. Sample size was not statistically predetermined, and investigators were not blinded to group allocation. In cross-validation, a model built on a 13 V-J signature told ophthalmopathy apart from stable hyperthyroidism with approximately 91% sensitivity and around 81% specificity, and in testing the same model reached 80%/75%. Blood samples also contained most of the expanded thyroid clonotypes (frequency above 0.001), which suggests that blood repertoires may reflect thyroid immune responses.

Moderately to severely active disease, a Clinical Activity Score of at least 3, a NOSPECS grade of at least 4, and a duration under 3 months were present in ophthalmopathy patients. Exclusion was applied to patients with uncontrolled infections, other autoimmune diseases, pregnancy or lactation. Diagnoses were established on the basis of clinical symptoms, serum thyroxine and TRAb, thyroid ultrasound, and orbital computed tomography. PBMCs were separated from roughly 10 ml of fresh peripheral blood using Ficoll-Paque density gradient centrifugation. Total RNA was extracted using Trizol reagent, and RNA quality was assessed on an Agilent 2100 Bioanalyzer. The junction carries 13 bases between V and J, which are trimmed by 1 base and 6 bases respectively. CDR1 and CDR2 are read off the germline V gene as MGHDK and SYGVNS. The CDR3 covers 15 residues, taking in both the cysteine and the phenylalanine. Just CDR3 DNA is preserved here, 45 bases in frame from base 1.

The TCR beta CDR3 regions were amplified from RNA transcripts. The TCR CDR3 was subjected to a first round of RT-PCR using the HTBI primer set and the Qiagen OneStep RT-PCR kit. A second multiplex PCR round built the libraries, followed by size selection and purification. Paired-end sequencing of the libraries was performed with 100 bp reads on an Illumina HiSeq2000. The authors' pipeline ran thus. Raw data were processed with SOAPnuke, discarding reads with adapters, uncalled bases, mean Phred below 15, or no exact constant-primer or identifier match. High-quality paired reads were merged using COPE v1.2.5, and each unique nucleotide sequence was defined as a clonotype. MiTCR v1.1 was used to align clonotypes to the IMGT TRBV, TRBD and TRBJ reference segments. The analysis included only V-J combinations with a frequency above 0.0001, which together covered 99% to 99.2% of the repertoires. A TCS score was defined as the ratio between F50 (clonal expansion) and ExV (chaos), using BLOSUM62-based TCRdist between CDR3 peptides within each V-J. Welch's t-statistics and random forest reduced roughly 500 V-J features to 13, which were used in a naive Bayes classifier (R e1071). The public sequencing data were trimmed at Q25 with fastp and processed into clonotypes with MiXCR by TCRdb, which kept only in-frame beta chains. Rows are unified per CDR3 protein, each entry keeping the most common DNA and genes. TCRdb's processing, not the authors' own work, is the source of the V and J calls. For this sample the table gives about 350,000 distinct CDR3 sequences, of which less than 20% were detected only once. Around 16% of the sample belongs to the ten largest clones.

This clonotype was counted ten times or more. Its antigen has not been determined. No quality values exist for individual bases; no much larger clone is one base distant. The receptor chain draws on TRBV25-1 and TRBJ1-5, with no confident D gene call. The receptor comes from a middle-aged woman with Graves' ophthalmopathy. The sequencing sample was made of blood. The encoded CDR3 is CASSEFDVGGQPQHF. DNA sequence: TGTGCCAGCAGTGAATTTGATGTGGGAGGTCAGCCCCAGCATTTT.